The 15 T cell receptor beta chains given below trace back to one sample, sequenced in a study of cytotoxic CD8 clonotypes in ibrutinib-treated CLL. Assay: immunoSEQ multiplex PCR; the TCRdb copy retains only in-frame clones and omits some. The sample has about 270,000 clones, roughly three quarters seen once. Sequencing was performed on PBMCs, taken at disease progression, from a patient treated with ibrutinib. Every receptor here comes from a human donor with chronic lymphocytic leukemia.

The CDR3 nucleotides are TGTGCCAGCAGTTTATTTTCCGGAGACGTTAGCACAGATACGCAGTATTTT. Translation gives CASSLFSGDVSTDTQYF. V usage is TRBV28 and J usage is TRBJ2-3; D unresolved. The CDR3 runs 17 residues. Trimming stripped 1 base from V and 0 bases from J, with 14 bases between. From germline, CDR1 is MDHEN and CDR2 SYDVKM.

V gene TRBV27 combines with J gene TRBJ2-3; TRBD2 matches 12 bases. CDR1 is MNHEY, CDR2 SMNVEV, per germline (reference sequence). J lost 2 bases, V lost 7 bases, and 4 bases had no gene match. This CDR3 spans 15 amino acids. The CDR3: CASTLAGGFTDTQYF. For the CDR3, the DNA is TGTGCCAGCACTCTAGCGGGAGGGTTCACAGATACGCAGTATTTT.

This chain uses TRBV4-1 with TRBJ1-2; perhaps TRBD1 as D (5 bases). V was shortened by 3 bases and J by 7 bases, with 9 bases between the two germline ends. Germline CDR1 and CDR2: MGHRA and YSYEKL. The CDR3 runs to 12 residues. The CDR3 bases are TGCGCCAGCAGCCATCGGGGGGGTGGCTACACCTTC. Translation: CASSHRGGGYTF.

The V gene is TRBV10-3, the J gene TRBJ1-1, with a possible D match to TRBD1 (6 bases). V lost 0 bases to trimming and J lost 1 base, with 6 bases between them. The CDR3 spans 14 residues. Germline V gene sequence: CDR1 ENHRY, CDR2 SYGVKD. The CDR3 here is CAISESTGNTEAFF. The DNA for the CDR3 is TGTGCCATCAGTGAGTCGACAGGGAACACTGAAGCTTTCTTT.

The chain combines TRBV4-1 with TRBJ2-7, with D hard to call. Looked up from germline, CDR1 is MGHRA and CDR2 is YSYEKL. V lost 1 base and J lost 3, with 10 bases in between. The CDR3 runs to 14 residues. CDR3 sequence (DNA): TGCGCCAGCAGCCAAGTAGACGGAAGCTACGAGCAGTACTTC. Translated: CASSQVDGSYEQYF.

This chain links TRBV28 with TRBJ2-5; D is uncertain. This CDR3 has 15 residues. The V gene lost 6 bases and the J gene lost 1 base, with 15 bases spanning the gap. Germline assignment: CDR1 MDHEN and CDR2 SYDVKM. The CDR3 sequence: CASRAPEAGQETQYF. The CDR3 bases are TGTGCCAGCAGGGCCCCAGAGGCAGGCCAAGAGACCCAGTACTTC.

This chain links TRBV9 with TRBJ2-1, with TRBD2 matching 9 bases. With 6 bases clipped from V and 8 bases from J, the junction kept 15 bases outside the gene matches. Per germline, CDR1 SGDLS and CDR2 YYNGEE. The CDR3 is made up of 16 amino acids. The CDR3 DNA follows: TGTGCCAGCACCCCGAGGTGGCGGGGGGGTGAGTATGAGCAGTTCTTC. The encoded protein is CASTPRWRGGEYEQFF. Variable domain in full (rest from reference TRBV9 and TRBJ2-1): DSGVTQTPKHLITATGQRVTLRCSPRSGDLSVYWYQQSLDQGLQFLIQYYNGEERAKGNILERFSAQQFPDLHSELNLSSLELGDSALYFCASTPRWRGGEYEQFFGPGTRLTVL.

The chain combines TRBV11-2 with TRBJ2-5; D call uncertain. The J call is in doubt because the DNA end fits TRBJ2-7 better. The germline CDR1 and CDR2 sequences are SGHAT and FQNNGV. The CDR3 is 14 amino acids. The CDR3 region is CASSSIPSHYEQYF. Here the CDR3 DNA reads TGTGCCAGCAGCTCAATCCCAAGCCACTACGAGCAGTACTTC.

V is TRBV18 and J is TRBJ1-1, with D hard to call. Germline V gives CDR1 KGHSH, CDR2 LQKENI. Trimming removed 3 bases from V and 4 bases from J, with 15 bases in between. The CDR3 has 15 residues. CDR3 region: CASSPWLEVRTEAFF. Here the CDR3 DNA reads TGTGCCAGCTCACCTTGGTTGGAAGTCCGCACTGAAGCTTTCTTT. Filled out from reference TRBV18 and TRBJ1-1, the complete variable domain reads NAGVMQNPRHLVRRRGQEARLRCSPMKGHSHVYWYRQLPEEGLKFMVYLQKENIIDESGMPKERFSAEFPKEGPSILRIQQVVRGDSAAYFCASSPWLEVRTEAFFGQGTRLTVV.

This clone was detected only a few times. J is TRBJ1-6 and V is TRBV10-3; TRBD1 matches at 9 bases. The junction had 3 bases not matched to a gene; V was cut back by 3 bases and J by 6 bases. Germline loops: CDR1 ENHRY, CDR2 SYGVKD. The CDR3 has 15 amino acids. The CDR3 spells CAISDADRGNSPLHF. The CDR3 DNA sequence: TGTGCCATCAGTGACGCGGACAGGGGTAATTCACCCCTCCACTTT.

CDR3: CASKPSGRAYEQYF. CDR3 nucleotide sequence: TGCGCCAGCAAACCTAGCGGGAGGGCCTACGAGCAGTACTTC. J is TRBJ2-7 and V is TRBV5-1; TRBD2 matches at 12 bases. V dropped 6 bases and J dropped 2; count of bases not matched to a gene: 3. The germline V gene encodes CDR1 SGHRS and CDR2 YFSETQ. This CDR3 region has 14 residues.

This clone was found a few times. The chain uses TRBV28 and TRBJ1-5; TRBD1 matches 7 bases. Unmatched junction bases numbered 2, after V lost 3 bases and J lost 0 bases. In germline, CDR1 is MDHEN, CDR2 SYDVKM. The CDR3 has 15 amino acids. For the CDR3, the DNA is TGTGCCAGCAGTTTCCAGGGGGATAGCAATCAGCCCCAGCATTTT. This gives the protein CASSFQGDSNQPQHF.

V is TRBV19 and J is TRBJ2-5; possibly TRBD2 for D (6 bases). The ends were cut back, 3 bases at V and 5 bases at J, with 13 bases in the middle. The CDR3 has 14 residues. CDR1 and CDR2 (germline): LNHDA, SQIVND (reference sequence). The CDR3 here is CASSIGGTSETQYF. The CDR3 coding sequence is TGTGCCAGTAGTATCGGGGGTACTAGCGAGACCCAGTACTTC.

The J gene is TRBJ1-1, the V gene TRBV9, with TRBD1 matching 7 bases. V shed 4 bases, J shed 6 bases, and the junction held 18 bases outside the gene matches. Germline lookup yields CDR1 SGDLS and CDR2 YYNGEE. The CDR3 covers 17 residues. The CDR3 loop reads CASSRSVVLLGTAEAFF. The DNA of the CDR3 is TGTGCCAGCAGCCGATCGGTGGTTCTCCTCGGGACAGCTGAAGCTTTCTTT.

The chain couples TRBV2 to TRBJ2-4; 9 bases match TRBD1. This CDR3 is 17 amino acids long. Per germline, CDR1 SNHLY and CDR2 FYNNEI. V lost 6 bases to trimming and J lost 1 base; unmatched junction nucleotides: 10. CDR3 amino acids: CASRPGTGNVAKNIQYF. The DNA for the CDR3 is TGTGCCAGCAGGCCCGGGACAGGGAATGTGGCCAAAAACATTCAGTACTTC.